This T cell receptor beta chain appears in the sequencing data of a study of blood T cell repertoires in COVID-19. For the study at large: The study drew acute and convalescent COVID-19 samples from the United States, Italy and Spain. Sources were T cells, B-cell-depleted T cells, or PBMCs; the material itself was cDNA or gDNA.

Original processing notes: Quantification of nucleated cells was approximated via reference gene primer amplification. The method was immunoSEQ multiplex PCR; TCRdb's version includes in-frame clones alone and lacks a portion of them. V and J calls and clone size come straight from that table; D and trimming were deduced from the DNA. In the table there are 65,000 to 80,000 clones, 70% to 90% of which are singletons. Germline V gene lookup returns CDR1 SGHRS and CDR2 YFSETQ. V lost 0 bases to trimming and J lost 4 bases; unmatched junction nucleotides: 5. The CDR3 totals 16 residues. This clonotype was obtained from a man aged 25-40 years with acute or convalescent COVID-19. The chain employs TRBV5-1 and TRBJ1-4, with 8 bases fitting TRBD1. Sequencing input: peripheral blood. The chain's CDR3 is CASSLGTGSFNEKLFF. CDR3 in DNA: TGCGCCAGCAGCTTGGGGACAGGGAGCTTTAATGAAAAACTGTTTTTT.